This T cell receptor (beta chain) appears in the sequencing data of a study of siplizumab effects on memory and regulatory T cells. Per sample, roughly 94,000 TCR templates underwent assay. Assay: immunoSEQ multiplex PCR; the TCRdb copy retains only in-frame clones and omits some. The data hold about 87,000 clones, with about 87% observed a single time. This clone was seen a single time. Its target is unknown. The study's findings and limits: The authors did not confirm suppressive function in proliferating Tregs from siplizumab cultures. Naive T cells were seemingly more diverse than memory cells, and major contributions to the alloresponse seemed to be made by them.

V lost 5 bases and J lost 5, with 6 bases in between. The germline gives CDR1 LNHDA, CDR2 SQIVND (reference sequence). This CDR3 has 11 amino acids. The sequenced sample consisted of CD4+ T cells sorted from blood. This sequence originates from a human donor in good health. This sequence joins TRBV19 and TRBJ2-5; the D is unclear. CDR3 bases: TGTGCCAGTAGTCTGGCGGAGACCCAGTACTTC. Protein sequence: CASSLAETQYF. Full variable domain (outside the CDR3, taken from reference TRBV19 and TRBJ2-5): DGGITQSPKYLFRKEGQNVTLSCEQNLNHDAMYWYRQDPGQGLRLIYYSQIVNDFQKGDIAEGYSVSREKKESFPLTVTSAQKNPTAFYLCASSLAETQYFGPGTRLLVL.